Listed below are T cell receptor beta chains from one sample, sequenced in a study of CD8 T cells in ankylosing spondylitis. MiXCR was run by TCRdb on the 5' RACE reads, yielding one entry per CDR3 protein. The sample contains some 330,000 distinct CDR3 sequences, roughly 8% of which appear only once. Sequenced: blood, either unsorted or a sorted T cell fraction (not recorded which). The receptors come from a male donor with ankylosing spondylitis. Both conserved end residues are part of each CDR3. Each record gives: CDR3 length, J gene, V gene, D gene, clone size, CDR3 protein, CDR3 DNA. The D gene is left open where the match is weak. The size field is filled for only some rows; it gives once, few, many or a size class.

CDR3 length: 13; J gene: TRBJ1-5; V gene: TRBV27; D gene: NA; clone size: few; CDR3 protein: CASAPRGNQPQHF; CDR3 DNA: TGTGCCAGCGCCCCACGGGGGAATCAGCCCCAGCATTTT
CDR3 length: 17; J gene: TRBJ2-7; V gene: TRBV20-1; D gene: NA; clone size: NA; CDR3 protein: CSARGGPPGGSIHEQYF; CDR3 DNA: TGCAGTGCTAGAGGGGGGCCGCCGGGCGGGAGCATCCACGAGCAGTACTTC
CDR3 length: 15; J gene: TRBJ1-5; V gene: TRBV7-2; D gene: NA; clone size: few; CDR3 protein: CASSLETGRDQPQHF; CDR3 DNA: TGTGCCAGCAGCTTAGAGACAGGCCGGGATCAGCCCCAGCATTTT
CDR3 length: 15; J gene: TRBJ1-1; V gene: TRBV29-1; D gene: TRBD1; clone size: few; CDR3 protein: CSVEDWDRGETEAFF; CDR3 DNA: TGCAGCGTTGAAGATTGGGACAGGGGGGAGACTGAAGCTTTCTTT
CDR3 length: 18; J gene: TRBJ2-1; V gene: TRBV28; D gene: NA; clone size: NA; CDR3 protein: CASSPGILVGPSYNEQFF; CDR3 DNA: TGTGCCAGCAGTCCCGGAATACTTGTGGGGCCCTCCTACAATGAGCAGTTCTTC
CDR3 length: 15; J gene: TRBJ2-1; V gene: TRBV20-1; D gene: TRBD1; clone size: many; CDR3 protein: CSARRLGQRYNEQFF; CDR3 DNA: TGCAGTGCTAGGAGACTGGGACAGAGATACAATGAGCAGTTCTTC
CDR3 length: 15; J gene: TRBJ2-7; V gene: TRBV5-6; D gene: TRBD2; clone size: few; CDR3 protein: CASSTFGGRFHEQYF; CDR3 DNA: TGTGCCAGCAGCACCTTCGGGGGGAGGTTCCACGAGCAGTACTTC
CDR3 length: 9; J gene: TRBJ1-2; V gene: TRBV14; D gene: NA; clone size: NA; CDR3 protein: CASSLPPLF; CDR3 DNA: TGTGCCAGCAGCCTCCCTCCCCTCTTC
CDR3 length: 13; J gene: TRBJ2-5; V gene: TRBV7-3; D gene: NA; clone size: few; CDR3 protein: CASSLNAAETQYF; CDR3 DNA: TGTGCCAGCAGCTTAAATGCCGCAGAGACCCAGTACTTC
CDR3 length: 12; J gene: TRBJ2-4; V gene: TRBV15; D gene: NA; clone size: few; CDR3 protein: CATSKGVNIQYF; CDR3 DNA: TGTGCCACCAGCAAAGGAGTTAACATTCAGTACTTC
CDR3 length: 13; J gene: TRBJ2-7; V gene: TRBV7-2; D gene: NA; clone size: NA; CDR3 protein: CASSSRLMGEQYF; CDR3 DNA: TGTGCCAGCAGCTCACGACTAATGGGGGAGCAGTACTTC
CDR3 length: 13; J gene: TRBJ2-7; V gene: TRBV7-9; D gene: TRBD2; clone size: NA; CDR3 protein: CASVGLADYEQYF; CDR3 DNA: TGTGCCAGCGTTGGACTAGCGGACTACGAGCAGTACTTC
CDR3 length: 13; J gene: TRBJ2-7; V gene: TRBV7-8; D gene: NA; clone size: few; CDR3 protein: CASSLADKYEQYF; CDR3 DNA: TGTGCCAGCAGCTTAGCGGACAAATACGAGCAGTACTTC
CDR3 length: 12; J gene: TRBJ2-7; V gene: TRBV11-2; D gene: NA; clone size: few; CDR3 protein: CASSLVINEQYF; CDR3 DNA: TGTGCCAGCAGCTTAGTGATCAACGAGCAGTACTTC
CDR3 length: 13; J gene: TRBJ2-7; V gene: TRBV29-1; D gene: NA; clone size: NA; CDR3 protein: CSVGQPTGFEQYF; CDR3 DNA: TGCAGCGTTGGACAGCCGACTGGTTTCGAGCAGTACTTC
CDR3 length: 12; J gene: TRBJ2-2; V gene: TRBV29-1; D gene: NA; clone size: NA; CDR3 protein: CSVVVATGELFF; CDR3 DNA: TGCAGCGTTGTTGTAGCCACCGGGGAGCTGTTTTTT
CDR3 length: 15; J gene: TRBJ1-4; V gene: TRBV15; D gene: NA; clone size: many; CDR3 protein: CATSPFSSPNEKLFF; CDR3 DNA: TGTGCCACCAGCCCCTTCAGCAGCCCCAATGAAAAACTGTTTTTT
CDR3 length: 14; J gene: TRBJ1-1; V gene: TRBV29-1; D gene: NA; clone size: few; CDR3 protein: CSVESRGRGTEAFF; CDR3 DNA: TGCAGCGTTGAATCCCGGGGTAGGGGCACTGAAGCTTTCTTT
CDR3 length: 18; J gene: TRBJ2-3; V gene: TRBV5-1; D gene: TRBD2; clone size: few; CDR3 protein: CASSPTLVGGGSTDTQYF; CDR3 DNA: TGCGCCAGCAGCCCAACCTTGGTTGGCGGGGGGAGCACAGATACGCAGTATTTT
CDR3 length: 15; J gene: TRBJ1-5; V gene: TRBV4-2; D gene: NA; clone size: few; CDR3 protein: CASSQEGSVNQPQHF; CDR3 DNA: TGTGCCAGCAGCCAAGAGGGGTCAGTTAATCAGCCCCAGCATTTT
CDR3 length: 16; J gene: TRBJ1-1; V gene: TRBV6-1; D gene: NA; clone size: NA; CDR3 protein: CASSEVYRVLNTEAFF; CDR3 DNA: TGTGCCAGCAGTGAAGTTTACAGGGTCCTGAACACTGAAGCTTTCTTT
CDR3 length: 15; J gene: TRBJ2-1; V gene: TRBV11-1; D gene: TRBD2; clone size: many; CDR3 protein: CASSFSSGKENEQFF; CDR3 DNA: TGTGCCAGCAGCTTTTCTAGCGGGAAGGAGAATGAGCAGTTCTTC
CDR3 length: 17; J gene: TRBJ1-5; V gene: TRBV2; D gene: TRBD1; clone size: many; CDR3 protein: CASTVILGTGMNQPQHF; CDR3 DNA: TGTGCCAGCACCGTAATTCTAGGGACAGGGATGAATCAGCCCCAGCATTTT
CDR3 length: 10; J gene: TRBJ1-1; V gene: TRBV29-1; D gene: NA; clone size: many; CDR3 protein: CSVEGRDAFF; CDR3 DNA: TGCAGCGTTGAAGGGCGGGACGCTTTCTTT
CDR3 length: 14; J gene: TRBJ2-1; V gene: TRBV7-2; D gene: NA; clone size: few; CDR3 protein: CASSLATPRPEQFF; CDR3 DNA: TGTGCCAGCAGCTTAGCAACTCCCCGACCTGAGCAGTTCTTC
CDR3 length: 12; J gene: TRBJ1-2; V gene: TRBV14; D gene: NA; clone size: many; CDR3 protein: CASSQELYGYTF; CDR3 DNA: TGTGCCAGCAGCCAAGAGCTCTATGGCTACACCTTC
CDR3 length: 17; J gene: TRBJ1-6; V gene: TRBV5-1; D gene: NA; clone size: NA; CDR3 protein: CASSPLSQGIRGSPLHF; CDR3 DNA: TGCGCCAGCAGCCCCCTGTCGCAGGGAATAAGGGGTTCACCCCTCCACTTT
CDR3 length: 13; J gene: TRBJ2-1; V gene: TRBV12-5; D gene: NA; clone size: NA; CDR3 protein: CASGFGQTNEQFF; CDR3 DNA: TGTGCTAGTGGTTTTGGGCAGACAAATGAGCAGTTCTTC
CDR3 length: 15; J gene: TRBJ2-7; V gene: TRBV5-1; D gene: TRBD1; clone size: NA; CDR3 protein: CASSSGQNGFIEQYF; CDR3 DNA: TGCGCCAGCAGCTCGGGACAGAATGGCTTCATCGAGCAGTACTTC